The present entry profiles one T cell receptor beta chain with its context. Per the study methods: Counts of nucleated cells, estimated from reference gene primer amplification, were obtained. The method was immunoSEQ multiplex PCR; TCRdb's version includes in-frame clones alone and lacks a portion of them. That table furnishes V, J and clone size, whereas the DNA furnished D and trimming. This table has 95,000 to 150,000 clones, over 65% appearing once. CDR3 length equals 15 residues. Trimming removed 0 bases at V and 6 bases at J, with 13 bases between. Germline V gene data show CDR1 as SGDLS and CDR2 as YYNGEE. The sample comes from a study of blood T cell repertoires in COVID-19. Study details: Samples taken during acute and convalescent COVID-19 were collected in the United States, Italy and Spain. PBMCs, B-cell-depleted T cells, or T cells were the source of the cDNA or gDNA that made up the material.

The gene calls are TRBV9 and TRBJ2-1; D may be TRBD1 (6 bases). The sequence was collected from a man in his sixties with acute or convalescent COVID-19. Source material: peripheral blood. In DNA form, the CDR3 reads TGTGCCAGCAGCGTAGCCGTCAGGGGAATCAATGAGCAGTTCTTC. Its translation is CASSVAVRGINEQFF.